This TCR beta chain came from a study of cytotoxic CD8 clonotypes in ibrutinib-treated CLL (dated by TCRdb to the early 2020s). For context, the study as a whole: In this cohort, approximately 15 patients were treatment-naive and approximately 10 were relapsed/refractory, while under 18 had unmutated IGHV. Responses were partial in around 25 patients and complete in 2; after median approximately 69 months follow-up, 14 stayed in remission and some twelve progressed. The response samples were drawn at a median of roughly twelve months into treatment, with a range of roughly 6 to 36 months. On average, each sample had approximately 280,000 productive templates and under 95,000 productive rearrangements. Of the 70 to 100 people in the trial, around 25 had longitudinal samples available. Cryopreserved peripheral blood mononuclear cells were obtained before treatment, at response, and at either sustained remission or disease progression. Patients were still on ibrutinib when every remission and progressive disease sample was collected. Summary of the overall study and its limitations: At baseline, clonality was higher than in age-matched healthy donors and showed a strong correlation with circulating CD8+ T-cell counts. Sampling times were not matched between patients in sustained remission and patients whose disease was progressing, and lymph node repertoires were not examined. Public clonotypes were rare and either shrank or stayed stable during treatment, and the rise in clonality at ibrutinib response reflected expansion of private clonotypes. At ibrutinib response clonality went up, during sustained remission it held steady, and at progression it dropped back toward baseline.

Counted from cysteine to phenylalanine, this CDR3 has 17 amino acids. Just the 51-base CDR3 DNA is kept, in frame starting at base 1. From a lookup of the germline V gene (reference sequence), CDR1 and CDR2 are LNHNV and YYDKDF. Deletion took 1 base off V and 0 bases off J, with a span of 13 bases between the germline ends. Each clonotype received, on average, roughly 9.6x coverage in deep resolution sequencing performed on a MiSeq, where the target depth lay between 1 in 1 million and 1 in 200,000 T cells. TCR beta libraries were generated with the immunoSEQ hsTCRB Kit. Per the original workflow: ImmunoSEQ Data Assistant and ImmunoSEQ Analyzer were used for data analysis, and V, D and J genes were assigned according to IMGT definitions. Clonality was computed as one minus normalized Shannon entropy of productive rearrangement frequencies, ranging from 0 to 1. Public clonotype analysis was restricted to overrepresented clonotypes comprising at least 0.05% of each patient's repertoire. Fewer than 15 repertoires from age-matched healthy donors, obtained from immuneACCESS, served as clonality controls. Here the immuneACCESS table is served through TCRdb, limited to in-frame sequences with V and J called. Missing clones are a known gap in these copies; in checked studies unresolved V genes cover under half, and the rest lacks a known reason. For V, J and clone size, that table is used; D and trimming come from the DNA. This sample lists roughly 180,000 clones; more than 80% were detected once. The leading ten clones occupy 4.6% of the sample.

Explained via the paper, the time point label denotes: approximately 25 months on ibrutinib. Approximately 2 micrograms of genomic DNA were extracted from cryopreserved PBMCs for TCR beta library preparation. Longitudinal blood samples from CLL patients on ibrutinib monotherapy were analyzed using high-throughput TCR beta sequencing. The patients took part in an open-label, single-center phase 2 trial of ibrutinib monotherapy. Points on this clone: Its recognized antigen is unknown. No much larger clonotype is one base removed from it; base qualities were not supplied.

Recombination linked TRBV15 to TRBJ1-3; there is no confident call for the D gene. This clonotype was sampled from a human donor with chronic lymphocytic leukemia. The sample in question was PBMCs, obtained after 24 months of ibrutinib treatment. The CDR3 sequence is CATSRVRSSASGNTIYF. The nucleotide sequence reads TGTGCCACCAGCAGAGTTCGGTCGAGCGCCTCTGGAAACACCATATATTTT.